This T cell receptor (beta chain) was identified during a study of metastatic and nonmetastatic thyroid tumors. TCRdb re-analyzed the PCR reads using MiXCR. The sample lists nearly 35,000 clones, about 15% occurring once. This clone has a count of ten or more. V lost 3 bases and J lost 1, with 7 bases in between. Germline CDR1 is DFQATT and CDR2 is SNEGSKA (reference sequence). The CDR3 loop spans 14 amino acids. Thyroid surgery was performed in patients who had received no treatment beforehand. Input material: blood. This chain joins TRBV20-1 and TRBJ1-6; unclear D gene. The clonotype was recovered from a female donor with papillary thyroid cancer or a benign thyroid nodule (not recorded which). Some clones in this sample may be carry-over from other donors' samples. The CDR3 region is CSARVGSYNSPLHF. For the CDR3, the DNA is TGCAGTGCTAGGGTGGGTTCCTATAATTCACCCCTCCACTTT.